Following are 14 T cell receptor beta chains from one sample sequenced in a study of cytomegalovirus exposure and HLA in healthy donors. Only in-frame clones appear in the TCRdb table, and some are missing; sequencing was by immunoSEQ multiplex PCR. Of about 240,000 clones listed, approximately 83% are singletons. Input material: PBMCs. These TCRs come from a woman aged 25 to 39 in good health and CMV-seropositive.

This clone was counted a single time. This rearrangement joins TRBV5-1 to TRBJ1-1; no clear D gene. Trimming stripped 5 bases from V and 1 base from J, with 12 bases between. The CDR3 contains 14 residues. Germline CDR1 reads SGHRS; CDR2 reads YFSETQ. This CDR3 is CASRLELGNTEAFF. In DNA form, the CDR3 reads TGCGCCAGCAGGCTGGAGTTGGGGAACACTGAAGCTTTCTTT.

The chain carries TRBV27 and TRBJ2-7; the D is unclear. CDR3 length: 13 residues. Trimming stripped 7 bases from V and 2 bases from J, with 12 bases between. In germline, CDR1 is MNHEY, CDR2 SMNVEV (reference sequence). CDR3 region: CASKFARAYEQYF. CDR3 nucleotides: TGTGCCAGCAAGTTCGCCCGGGCCTACGAGCAGTACTTC.

The CDR3 spells CAWRDRVNQPQHF. The CDR3 DNA follows: TGTGCCTGGAGGGACAGGGTGAATCAGCCCCAGCATTTT. The chain uses TRBV30 and TRBJ1-5, with 8 bases identical to TRBD1. CDR3 length: 13 amino acids. Trimming cost V 3 bases and J 4 bases; bases outside gene matches: 2. Germline CDR1 and CDR2: GTSNPN and SVGIG (reference sequence).

In DNA, the CDR3 is TGTGCCAGCAGCTTGGGGGGAGACTATGGCTACACCTTC. Encoded protein: CASSLGGDYGYTF. The chain is built from TRBV5-4 and TRBJ1-2; D is unresolved. The CDR3 has 13 residues. CDR1 and CDR2 from the germline V gene are SGHNT and YYREEE (reference sequence). V gave up 0 bases and J gave up 3 bases, with 6 bases separating them.

This CDR3 reads CASSFQGEGTDTQYF. In nucleotides, the CDR3 is TGCGCCAGCAGCTTCCAGGGGGAGGGCACAGATACGCAGTATTTT. The V call is TRBV5-1, the J call TRBJ2-3; D perhaps matches TRBD1 (7 bases). The CDR3 consists of 15 residues. In germline, CDR1 is SGHRS, CDR2 YFSETQ. V was shortened by 2 bases and J by 1 base, with 11 bases between the two germline ends. The full variable domain, in which reference TRBV5-1 and TRBJ2-3 provide the parts outside the CDR3, is KAGVTQTPRYLIKTRGQQVTLSCSPISGHRSVSWYQQTPGQGLQFLFEYFSETQRNKGNFPGRFSGRQFSNSRSEMNVSTLELGDSALYLCASSFQGEGTDTQYFGPGTRLTVL.

The rearrangement links TRBV10-1 to TRBJ2-1, with 9 bases fitting TRBD2. J gave up 10 bases and V 2 bases, and 9 bases lay outside the gene matches. This CDR3 spans 15 amino acids. Germline assignment: CDR1 WNHNN and CDR2 SYGVQD (reference sequence). CDR3 nucleotides: TGCGCCAGCAGTGAGGCTAGCGGGGTCCAAGGCGAGCAGTTCTTC. Protein sequence: CASSEASGVQGEQFF.

The chain links TRBV18 to TRBJ2-3, with 8 positions matching TRBD2. Germline CDR1 is KGHSH and CDR2 is LQKENI. The CDR3 extends over 15 amino acids. The J segment lost 2 bases and the V segment lost 6 bases, leaving 7 bases of the junction unmatched. CDR3 bases: TGTGCCAGCTCCCCGGGACTAGTCGTCACAGATACGCAGTATTTT. The encoded protein is CASSPGLVVTDTQYF.

As for this clone: Compared with germline, one end of the junction differs, possibly owing to a read error. V is TRBV7-7 and J is TRBJ2-1; 7 bases fit TRBD1. CDR3 length: 17 amino acids. Looked up from germline, CDR1 is SSHAT and CDR2 is FNYEAQ (reference sequence). The CDR3 DNA reads as TGTGCTAGCAGCTTATTTCCACGGACAGGTCCTTACAATGAGCAGTTCTTC. Amino acid sequence: CASSLFPRTGPYNEQFF. Full variable domain (missing parts from reference TRBV7-7 and TRBJ2-1): GAGVSQSPRYKVTKRGQDVTLRCDPISSHATLYWYQQALGQGPEFLTYFNYEAQPDKSGLPSDRFSAERPEGSISTLTIQRTEQRDSAMYRCASSLFPRTGPYNEQFFGPGTRLTVL.

The V and J genes are TRBV5-4 and TRBJ2-5; TRBD2 agrees at 10 bases. The CDR3 has 16 residues. V lost 4 bases, J lost 4 bases, and 10 bases stayed unmatched. Germline V lookup: CDR1 SGHNT, CDR2 YYREEE (reference sequence). The CDR3 here is CASSAPLAGERETQYF. DNA for the CDR3: TGTGCCAGCAGCGCCCCTCTAGCGGGAGAGAGAGAGACCCAGTACTTC.

The rearrangement links TRBV19 to TRBJ1-5, with D tentatively TRBD1 (5 bases). V was cut by 3 bases and J by 8 bases, with 17 bases left in between. The CDR3 is 15 amino acids. CDR1 LNHDA and CDR2 SQIVND come from the germline V gene (reference sequence). The CDR3 DNA is TGTGCCAGTAGTATTGGACAAAACCTCTTAGAGCCCCAGCATTTT. This sequence encodes CASSIGQNLLEPQHF. The whole variable domain, remainder taken from reference TRBV19 and TRBJ1-5, is DGGITQSPKYLFRKEGQNVTLSCEQNLNHDAMYWYRQDPGQGLRLIYYSQIVNDFQKGDIAEGYSVSREKKESFPLTVTSAQKNPTAFYLCASSIGQNLLEPQHFGDGTRLSIL.

The rearrangement uses TRBV7-2 and TRBJ2-5, with D possibly matching TRBD2 (6 bases). Germline CDR1 and CDR2: SGHTA and FQGNSA. The V end was cut by 4 bases, the J end by 4 bases, with 19 bases between. The CDR3 is made up of 16 amino acids. The CDR3 nucleotides read TGTGCCAGCAGCTCGCCCCCGGGACGGCGGGGAGAGACCCAGTACTTC. Translation: CASSSPPGRRGETQYF.

This chain uses TRBV14 with TRBJ1-5; no definite D call. The V end was cut by 1 base, the J end by 2 bases, with 6 bases between. The CDR3 spans 14 residues. The V gene's germline CDR1 is SGHDN and CDR2 FVKESK. The CDR3 loop reads CASSQGSGNQPQHF. The CDR3 DNA is TGTGCCAGCAGCCAAGGTAGCGGCAATCAGCCCCAGCATTTT.

The V and J genes are TRBV6-5 and TRBJ1-1; D may be TRBD1 (5 bases). The V gene's germline CDR1 is MNHEY and CDR2 SVGAGI. V was shortened by 4 bases and J by 9 bases, with 15 bases between the two germline ends. The CDR3 consists of 13 residues. CDR3 DNA sequence: TGTGCCAGCAGTTTGGAAAAAAAGGGGCAAGCTTTCTTT. Translation gives CASSLEKKGQAFF.

The chain joins TRBV7-7 to TRBJ2-5, with 10 bases aligning to TRBD2. CDR3 length: 17 amino acids. Germline loops: CDR1 SSHAT, CDR2 FNYEAQ (reference sequence). V lost 3 bases to trimming and J lost 5 bases; unmatched junction nucleotides: 12. CDR3 DNA: TGTGCCAGCAGCTTGGGAATACTAGCGGGGTCGGGGGAGACCCAGTACTTC. Protein: CASSLGILAGSGETQYF.